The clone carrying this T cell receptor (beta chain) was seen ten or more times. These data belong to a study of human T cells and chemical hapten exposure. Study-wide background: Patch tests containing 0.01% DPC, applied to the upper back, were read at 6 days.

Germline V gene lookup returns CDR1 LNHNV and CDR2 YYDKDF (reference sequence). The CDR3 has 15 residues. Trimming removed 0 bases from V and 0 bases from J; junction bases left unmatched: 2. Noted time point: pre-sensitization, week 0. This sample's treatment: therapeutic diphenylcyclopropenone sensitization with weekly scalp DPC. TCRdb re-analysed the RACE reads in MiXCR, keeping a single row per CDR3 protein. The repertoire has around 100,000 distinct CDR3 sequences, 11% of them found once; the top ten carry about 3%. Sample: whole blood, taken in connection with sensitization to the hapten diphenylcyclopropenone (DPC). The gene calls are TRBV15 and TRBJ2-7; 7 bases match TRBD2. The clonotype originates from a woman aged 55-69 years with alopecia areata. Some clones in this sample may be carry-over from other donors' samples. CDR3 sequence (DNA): TGTGCCACCAGCAGAGAGTCTAGCGGCTCCTACGAGCAGTACTTC. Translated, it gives CATSRESSGSYEQYF.